This TCR beta chain emerged from a study of blood T cells in healthy people across ages. The donors, aged about 6 to 100, were healthy Caucasians from Russia. Per sample, extraction of total RNA gave at least 6 micrograms in every case. Germline CDR1 reads MNHEY; CDR2 reads SVGAGI. The CDR3 is made up of 15 amino acids. The ends were cut back, 2 bases at V and 8 bases at J, with 18 bases in the middle. This clonotype turned up a few times. Its specificity is unknown. For the second PCR, which ran for 7 to 11 cycles, a sample-barcoded 5' primer and a J-beta primer mix were used. Each CDR3 protein gets one entry after TCRdb re-called the 5' RACE reads with MiXCR. The data show hundreds of thousands of distinct CDR3 sequences, roughly three fifths seen once. Study conclusions and caveats: Diversity of TCR beta correlated strongly with naive T cell percentage. Higher diversity and more naive CD4+ cells were features of long-lived donors, compared to aged donors.

This receptor was obtained from a man in his forties in good health. The specimen was blood. The genes are TRBV6-5 and TRBJ1-2; no definite D call. The CDR3 reads CASSYNHEGTMGYTF. CDR3 DNA sequence: TGTGCCAGCAGTTACAATCATGAGGGTACTATGGGCTACACCTTC.